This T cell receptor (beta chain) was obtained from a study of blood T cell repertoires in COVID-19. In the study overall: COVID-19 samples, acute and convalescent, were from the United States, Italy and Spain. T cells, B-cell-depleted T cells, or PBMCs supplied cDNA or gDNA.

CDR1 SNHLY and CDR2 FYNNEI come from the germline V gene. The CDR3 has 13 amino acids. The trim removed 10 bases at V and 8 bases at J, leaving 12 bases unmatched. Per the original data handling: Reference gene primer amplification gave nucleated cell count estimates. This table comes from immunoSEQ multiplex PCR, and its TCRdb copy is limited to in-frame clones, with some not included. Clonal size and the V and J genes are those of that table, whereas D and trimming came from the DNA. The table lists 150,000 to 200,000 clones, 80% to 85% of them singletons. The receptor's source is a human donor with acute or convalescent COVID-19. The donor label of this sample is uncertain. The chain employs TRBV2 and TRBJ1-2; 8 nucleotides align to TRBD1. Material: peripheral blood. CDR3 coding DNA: TGTGCCAAACAAGGACAGGGACGTCTGGGCTACACCTTC. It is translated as CAKQGQGRLGYTF.